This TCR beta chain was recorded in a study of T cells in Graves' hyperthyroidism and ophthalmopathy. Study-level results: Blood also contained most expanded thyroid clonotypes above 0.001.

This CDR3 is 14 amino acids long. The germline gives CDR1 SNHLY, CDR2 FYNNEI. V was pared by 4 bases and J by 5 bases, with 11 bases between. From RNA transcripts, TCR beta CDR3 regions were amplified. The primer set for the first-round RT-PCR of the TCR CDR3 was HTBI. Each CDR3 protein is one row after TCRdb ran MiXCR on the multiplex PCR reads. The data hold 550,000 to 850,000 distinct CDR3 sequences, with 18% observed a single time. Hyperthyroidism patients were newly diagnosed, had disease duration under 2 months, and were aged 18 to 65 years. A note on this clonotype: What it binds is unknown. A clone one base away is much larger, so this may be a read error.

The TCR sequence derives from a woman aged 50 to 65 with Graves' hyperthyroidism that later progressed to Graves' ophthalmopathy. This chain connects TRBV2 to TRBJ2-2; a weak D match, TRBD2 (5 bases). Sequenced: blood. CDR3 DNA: TGTGCCAGCAGTGGGGATAGCGAGACCGGGGAGCTGTTTTTT. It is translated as CASSGDSETGELFF. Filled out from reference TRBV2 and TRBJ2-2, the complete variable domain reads EPEVTQTPSHQVTQMGQEVILRCVPISNHLYFYWYRQILGQKVEFLVSFYNNEISEKSEIFDDQFSVERPDGSNFTLKIRSTKLEDSAMYFCASSGDSETGELFFGEGSRLTVL.